The 28 T cell receptor beta chains below all came from one sample that was sequenced in a study of control samples from healthy donors and cancer patients. The method was immunoSEQ multiplex PCR; TCRdb's version includes in-frame clones alone and lacks a portion of them. This table has 120,000 to 150,000 clones, around 92% appearing once. Material: blood. The receptors originated from a man under 40 in good health.

J is TRBJ1-1 and V is TRBV10-3; D unresolved. Germline V gene lookup returns CDR1 ENHRY and CDR2 SYGVKD. V shed 11 bases and J shed 0 bases, with 7 bases lying between them. This CDR3 comprises 11 residues. The CDR3 DNA follows: TGTGCCTCCTCCCTGAACACTGAAGCTTTCTTT. This encodes CASSLNTEAFF.

The chain couples TRBV6-5 to TRBJ2-2, with D unresolved. Per the germline V gene, CDR1 is MNHEY and CDR2 is SVGAGI. The CDR3 is made up of 14 amino acids. Trimming cost V 6 bases and J 0 bases, with 8 bases left between them. The CDR3 loop is CASRDLSNTGELFF. CDR3 nucleotide sequence: TGTGCCAGCAGGGACCTTTCGAACACCGGGGAGCTGTTTTTT.

The chain has TRBV29-1 and TRBJ2-3, with D perhaps assigned TRBD1 or TRBD2 (6 bases each). V was clipped by 4 bases and J by 2 bases, with 13 bases between them. The CDR3 is 14 amino acids. CDR1 and CDR2 (germline): SQVTM, ANQGSEA. CDR3 sequence: CSVARGGPTDTQYF. Here the CDR3 DNA reads TGCAGCGTTGCCAGAGGGGGGCCCACAGATACGCAGTATTTT.

The chain has TRBV5-4 and TRBJ1-1; D remains unclear. The V gene's germline CDR1 is SGHNT and CDR2 YYREEE (reference sequence). Trimming left V 4 bases short and J 1 base short, with 14 bases between. The length of the CDR3 is 15 residues. The CDR3 sequence is CASSRIRSENTEAFF. The DNA for the CDR3 is TGTGCCAGCAGCCGAATACGTAGTGAGAACACTGAAGCTTTCTTT.

The V gene is TRBV6-1, the J gene TRBJ2-1, with 10 nucleotides matching TRBD2. Trimming took 0 bases from V and 4 from J; bases not matched to a gene: 3. This CDR3 region has 16 residues. Germline lookup yields CDR1 MNHNS and CDR2 SASEGT. The CDR3 region has the DNA TGTGCCAGCAGTGAAGCGTCTAGCGGGGGTTACAATGAGCAGTTCTTC. Translation: CASSEASSGGYNEQFF.

This clone was observed once. The rearrangement links TRBV5-1 to TRBJ2-3; 9 nucleotides match TRBD1. Germline V lookup: CDR1 SGHRS, CDR2 YFSETQ. J was trimmed by 2 bases and V by 0 bases; bases with no gene match: 7. This CDR3 contains 17 residues. The chain's CDR3 is CASSLGTGQGFTDTQYF. The CDR3 nucleotides read TGCGCCAGCAGCTTGGGGACGGGACAGGGTTTCACAGATACGCAGTATTTT.

The chain links TRBV27 to TRBJ2-2; no firm D call. V was trimmed by 4 bases and J by 0 bases, leaving 6 bases between them. Germline CDR1 and CDR2: MNHEY and SMNVEV (reference sequence). The CDR3 runs 14 residues. CDR3 protein: CASSWGTNTGELFF. DNA of the CDR3: TGTGCCAGCAGTTGGGGAACGAACACCGGGGAGCTGTTTTTT.

This chain joins TRBV9 and TRBJ1-6; D is unclear. V was clipped by 0 bases and J by 0 bases, with 10 bases between them. CDR3 length: 17 residues. Germline CDR1 and CDR2: SGDLS and YYNGEE. The CDR3 nucleotides are TGTGCCAGCAGCGTAGGTCGGACGAGCTCCTATAATTCACCCCTCCACTTT. This translates into CASSVGRTSSYNSPLHF. The variable domain in full, completed from reference TRBV9 and TRBJ1-6, reads DSGVTQTPKHLITATGQRVTLRCSPRSGDLSVYWYQQSLDQGLQFLIQYYNGEERAKGNILERFSAQQFPDLHSELNLSSLELGDSALYFCASSVGRTSSYNSPLHFGNGTRLTVT.

The chain joins TRBV2 to TRBJ2-4, with D perhaps assigned TRBD1 or TRBD2 (6 bases each). The CDR3 has 16 residues. Germline V gives CDR1 SNHLY, CDR2 FYNNEI. V was trimmed by 1 base and J by 0 bases, leaving 10 bases between them. The CDR3 sequence: CASSEGGALAKNIQYF. In nucleotides, the CDR3 is TGTGCCAGCAGTGAAGGGGGGGCATTAGCCAAAAACATTCAGTACTTC.

The CDR3 sequence: CASRFGGAETQYF. The DNA for the CDR3 is TGCGCCAGCAGGTTCGGGGGGGCCGAGACCCAGTACTTC. The rearrangement joins TRBV10-2 to TRBJ2-5; 8 bases are a match to TRBD2. The CDR3 is 13 residues long. J was trimmed by 5 bases and V by 6 bases; bases with no gene match: 5. CDR1 and CDR2 (germline): WSHSY, SAAADI.

CDR3 in amino acids: CASSLGGTGGEKLFF. In DNA, the CDR3 is TGTGCCAGCAGCTTGGGAGGGACAGGGGGTGAAAAACTGTTTTTT. The chain links TRBV5-5 to TRBJ1-4; 11 positions agree with TRBD1. The junction had 2 bases not matched to a gene; V was cut back by 0 bases and J by 7 bases. The CDR3 has 15 residues. From germline, CDR1 is SGHKS and CDR2 YYEKEE (reference sequence).

This chain connects TRBV28 to TRBJ1-1; no clear D. This CDR3 spans 13 amino acids. With 5 bases removed from V and 4 bases from J, the gap between germline ends came to 11 bases. The germline CDR1 and CDR2 sequences are MDHEN and SYDVKM. The CDR3 protein is CASSTTFGTEAFF. CDR3 bases: TGTGCCAGCAGTACCACGTTCGGCACTGAAGCTTTCTTT.

The chain recombines TRBV19 with TRBJ2-3; TRBD2 matches 7 bases. CDR1 is LNHDA and CDR2 is SQIVND in the germline V gene (reference sequence). V shed 3 bases, J shed 0 bases, and the junction held 6 bases outside the gene matches. The CDR3 runs 16 residues. This CDR3 is CASSIRTSPSTDTQYF. The DNA for the CDR3 is TGTGCCAGTAGTATTAGGACTAGTCCTAGCACAGATACGCAGTATTTT.

This chain joins TRBV28 and TRBJ2-3, with 12 positions matching TRBD2. This CDR3 region has 16 residues. The germline gives CDR1 MDHEN, CDR2 SYDVKM. V dropped 2 bases and J dropped 6; count of bases not matched to a gene: 6. The CDR3 loop reads CASSLRLAGGPDTQYF. In nucleotides, the CDR3 is TGTGCCAGCAGTTTACGCCTAGCGGGGGGGCCCGATACGCAGTATTTT.

The rearrangement links TRBV5-8 to TRBJ1-2, with D perhaps matching TRBD1 (6 bases). Germline lookup yields CDR1 SGHTS and CDR2 YDEGEE. Trimming stripped 0 bases from V and 6 bases from J, with 18 bases between. This CDR3 has 16 amino acids. The DNA of the CDR3 is TGTGCCAGCAGCTTGGACAGGGCCCGGCAAGGAGATGGCTACACCTTC. It yields the protein CASSLDRARQGDGYTF. Looking up the rest from reference TRBV5-8 and TRBJ1-2 gives the full variable domain: EAGVTQSPTHLIKTRGQQATLRCSPISGHTSVYWYQQALGLGLQFLLWYDEGEERNRGNFPPRFSGRQFPNYSSELNVNALELEDSALYLCASSLDRARQGDGYTFGSGTRLTVV.

The V call is TRBV6-5, the J call TRBJ1-3; 8 bases are a match to TRBD1. The CDR3 sequence is 13 residues long. CDR1 is MNHEY, CDR2 SVGAGI, per germline. Trimming removed 11 bases from V and 2 bases from J; junction bases left unmatched: 5. The CDR3 loop reads CAGKDRAGNTIYF. The CDR3 region has the DNA TGTGCCGGGAAGGACAGGGCTGGAAACACCATATATTTT.

The chain employs TRBV27 and TRBJ1-2; 7 nucleotides line up with TRBD1. This CDR3 is built from 14 residues. After removal of 6 bases from V and 3 bases from J, the junction contained 7 bases not matched to a gene. Germline V lookup: CDR1 MNHEY, CDR2 SMNVEV (reference sequence). The CDR3 is CASRRQGLDYGYTF. The CDR3 DNA follows: TGTGCCAGCAGAAGACAGGGATTGGACTATGGCTACACCTTC.

The genes are TRBV28 and TRBJ1-5; 9 nucleotides align to TRBD1. This CDR3 comprises 15 residues. J gave up 2 bases and V 6 bases, and 5 bases lay outside the gene matches. CDR1 is MDHEN and CDR2 is SYDVKM in the germline V gene. The CDR3 nucleotides are TGTGCCAGCAGAACAGGGGGCGCGGGCAATCAGCCCCAGCATTTT. Translation: CASRTGGAGNQPQHF.

This clone was recorded only once. The CDR3 DNA sequence: TGTGCCAGTAGTATAGATGCGAGTCCCGACTATGGCTACACCTTC. It specifies CASSIDASPDYGYTF. The rearrangement joins TRBV19 to TRBJ1-2; D remains ambiguous. Germline lookup yields CDR1 LNHDA and CDR2 SQIVND (reference sequence). The CDR3 runs to 15 residues. V was trimmed by 0 bases and J by 3 bases, leaving 11 bases between them.

This chain links TRBV5-1 with TRBJ2-3; D call uncertain. CDR1 and CDR2 from the germline V gene are SGHRS and YFSETQ. V lost 6 bases and J lost 0, with 11 bases in between. The CDR3 contains 14 residues. CDR3 in amino acids: CASTEETSTDTQYF. CDR3 DNA: TGCGCCAGCACCGAAGAGACTAGCACAGATACGCAGTATTTT.

This chain uses TRBV11-2 with TRBJ2-2; the D is unclear. The CDR3 is 15 residues long. Germline CDR1 is SGHAT and CDR2 is FQNNGV. Trimming took 1 base from V and 5 from J, leaving 11 bases between them. CDR3 bases: TGTGCCAGCAGCTTAGTTGGATTGGGGACCGGGGAGCTGTTTTTT. This codes for CASSLVGLGTGELFF.

This clone was observed a few times. This rearrangement joins TRBV7-8 to TRBJ2-7; D call uncertain. There are 11 residues in the CDR3. Trimming removed 4 bases at V and 3 bases at J, with 4 bases between. Germline CDR1 SGHVS, CDR2 FQNEAQ. CDR3 sequence reads: CASSSDYEQYF. The CDR3 bases are TGTGCCAGCAGCTCTGACTACGAGCAGTACTTC.

V gene TRBV5-1 combines with J gene TRBJ2-1; unclear D gene. V was trimmed by 2 bases and J by 8 bases, leaving 11 bases between them. The CDR3 runs 13 residues. CDR1 is SGHRS, CDR2 YFSETQ, per germline. The DNA for the CDR3 is TGCGCCAGCAGCTTTGCAAGCAGCGATGAGCAGTTCTTC. Its protein is CASSFASSDEQFF.

The chain couples TRBV2 to TRBJ2-4, with a possible D match to TRBD1 (6 bases). The CDR3 sequence is 15 residues long. Trimming removed 6 bases at V and 8 bases at J, with 20 bases between. The germline V gene encodes CDR1 SNHLY and CDR2 FYNNEI. In nucleotides, the CDR3 is TGTGCCAGCAGGCTTGAACAGGGTGTAATTGACATTCAGTACTTC. Its protein product is CASRLEQGVIDIQYF. Together with reference TRBV2 and TRBJ2-4, the CDR3 gives the full variable domain: EPEVTQTPSHQVTQMGQEVILRCVPISNHLYFYWYRQILGQKVEFLVSFYNNEISEKSEIFDDQFSVERPDGSNFTLKIRSTKLEDSAMYFCASRLEQGVIDIQYFGAGTRLSVL.

This chain links TRBV2 with TRBJ1-3; TRBD1 is a possible D gene (5 bases). The germline gives CDR1 SNHLY, CDR2 FYNNEI. Trimming shortened V by 7 bases and J by 0 bases, and 10 bases separated the two germline ends. The CDR3 totals 14 residues. CDR3 region: CASKKQDSGNTIYF. DNA of the CDR3: TGTGCCAGCAAAAAACAGGACTCTGGAAACACCATATATTTT.

The chain has TRBV7-2 and TRBJ1-3; D remains ambiguous. CDR3 size: 15 residues. Looked up from germline, CDR1 is SGHTA and CDR2 is FQGNSA. Trimming took 3 bases from V and 0 from J, leaving 9 bases between them. CDR3 amino acids: CASSFDGLSGNTIYF. CDR3 coding DNA: TGTGCCAGCAGCTTTGACGGCCTCTCTGGAAACACCATATATTTT.

CDR3 residues: CASSRPTGTGANVLTF. The DNA for the CDR3 is TGTGCCAGCAGTCGACCGACAGGGACTGGGGCCAACGTCCTGACTTTC. This rearrangement joins TRBV28 to TRBJ2-6, with 7 bases fitting TRBD1. Germline CDR1 and CDR2: MDHEN and SYDVKM. The CDR3 covers 16 residues. Losses at the gene ends were 5 bases for V and 2 bases for J; bases not matched to a gene: 6.

This clone was counted a single time. V gene TRBV19 combines with J gene TRBJ2-4; D unresolved. The CDR3 is 13 residues long. In germline, CDR1 is LNHDA, CDR2 SQIVND (reference sequence). Between the trimmed V and J ends, which lost 5 bases and 0 bases, there was a span of 5 bases. The CDR3 nucleotides read TGTGCCAGTAGTCAGAAAGCCAAAAACATTCAGTACTTC. Protein sequence: CASSQKAKNIQYF.